Following are 20 T cell receptor beta chains from one sample sequenced in a study of blood T cells in healthy people across ages. The authors ran a second PCR of roughly 6 to 11 cycles using a sample-barcoded 5' primer and a J-beta primer mix. TCRdb used MiXCR to reprocess the 5' RACE reads, holding one entry per CDR3 protein. The sample holds more than 1,400,000 distinct CDR3 sequences, approximately 38% seen once. The sample was blood. The origin of the receptors is a woman in her late teens or twenties in good health.

This clonotype was picked up a small number of times. This chain joins TRBV27 and TRBJ2-1, with D unresolved. The CDR3 is 13 residues long. V was shortened by 5 bases and J by 0 bases, with 5 bases between the two germline ends. Per the germline V gene, CDR1 is MNHEY and CDR2 is SMNVEV (reference sequence). CDR3 in amino acids: CASSKRSYNEQFF. The CDR3, as DNA: TGTGCCAGCAGTAAGCGCTCCTACAATGAGCAGTTCTTC.

This clonotype appeared once. The CDR3 DNA is TGCAGCGTTGAAGATCCAAGGACAGGGGCTGGAAACACCATATATTTT. Protein: CSVEDPRTGAGNTIYF. The chain employs TRBV29-1 and TRBJ1-3; TRBD1 aligns across 9 bases. The CDR3 loop spans 16 amino acids. Germline V gene data show CDR1 as SQVTM and CDR2 as ANQGSEA. The J segment lost 2 bases and the V segment lost 0 bases, leaving 5 bases of the junction unmatched.

The chain recombines TRBV6-5 with TRBJ2-1; D is perhaps TRBD1 (6 bases). Trimming stripped 5 bases from V and 7 bases from J, with 18 bases between. The CDR3 is made up of 15 amino acids. CDR1 MNHEY and CDR2 SVGAGI come from the germline V gene. CDR3 sequence (DNA): TGTGCCAGCAGTCCCCGGGACAAACGACCAAATGAGCAGTTCTTC. It is translated as CASSPRDKRPNEQFF.

Only a few counts were recorded for this clonotype. This sequence joins TRBV28 and TRBJ1-1, with TRBD1 identical over 8 bases. Unmatched junction bases numbered 9, after V lost 7 bases and J lost 11 bases. Germline V CDR1 and CDR2: MDHEN, SYDVKM. The CDR3 has 12 amino acids. Written as DNA, the CDR3 is TGTGCCAGCACCTCTCACAGGGGGAAGGCTTTCTTT. This translates into CASTSHRGKAFF.

This clonotype turned up a few times. This chain's CDR3 is CATSLDVASNQPQHF. The CDR3 coding sequence is TGTGCCACCAGCCTAGACGTGGCTAGCAATCAGCCCCAGCATTTT. The rearrangement uses TRBV15 and TRBJ1-5; D is unresolved. The ends were cut back, 5 bases at V and 0 bases at J, with 11 bases in the middle. CDR3 length equals 15 residues. The germline CDR1 and CDR2 sequences are LNHNV and YYDKDF (reference sequence).

The chain is built from TRBV27 and TRBJ1-5; no clear D. This CDR3 is 15 amino acids long. The V gene lost 0 bases and the J gene lost 4 bases, with 10 bases spanning the gap. Germline V CDR1 and CDR2: MNHEY, SMNVEV (reference sequence). In DNA, the CDR3 is TGTGCCAGCAGTTTATCGAAACAGCTTAATCAGCCCCAGCATTTT. Residues: CASSLSKQLNQPQHF.

This clonotype has at least ten counts. The J gene is TRBJ2-3, the V gene TRBV9; D not certain. Germline-derived CDR1 and CDR2 are SGDLS and YYNGEE. Trimming cost V 4 bases and J 2 bases, with 8 bases left between them. This CDR3 is built from 13 residues. CDR3 coding DNA: TGTGCCAGCAGCTCCCGACTCACAGATACGCAGTATTTT. Its translation is CASSSRLTDTQYF. The full variable domain, rest sourced from reference TRBV9 and TRBJ2-3, is DSGVTQTPKHLITATGQRVTLRCSPRSGDLSVYWYQQSLDQGLQFLIQYYNGEERAKGNILERFSAQQFPDLHSELNLSSLELGDSALYFCASSSRLTDTQYFGPGTRLTVL.

The chain couples TRBV12-3 or TRBV12-4 to TRBJ1-2; D gene unclear. The V and J ends lost 3 bases and 2 bases respectively, with 13 bases between them. The CDR3 length is 15 residues. Here the CDR3 reads CASSFEGTPNYGYTF. In DNA, the CDR3 is TGTGCCAGCAGTTTCGAGGGAACACCGAACTATGGCTACACCTTC.

This clonotype occurred a few times. The V and J genes are TRBV6-2 or TRBV6-3 and TRBJ1-1; TRBD1 aligns across 7 bases. Trimming removed 2 bases from V and 5 bases from J; junction bases left unmatched: 2. The CDR3 length is 13 residues. Germline V gene lookup returns CDR1 MNHEY and CDR2 SVGEGT. In DNA, the CDR3 is TGTGCCAGCAGTTACAAGGGGGCAACTGAAGCTTTCTTT. Translated, it gives CASSYKGATEAFF.

This clonotype turned up a few times. The chain employs TRBV20-1 and TRBJ1-2, with no clear D. The germline V gene encodes CDR1 DFQATT and CDR2 SNEGSKA (reference sequence). V was pared by 0 bases and J by 2 bases, with 7 bases between. This CDR3 region has 13 residues. The CDR3 spells CSAREPGNYGYTF. CDR3 sequence (DNA): TGCAGTGCTAGAGAGCCAGGCAACTATGGCTACACCTTC.

This clonotype was counted between two and nine times. The chain employs TRBV16 and TRBJ2-7; D is undetermined. The CDR3 extends over 17 amino acids. V was shortened by 1 base and J by 0 bases, with 16 bases between the two germline ends. CDR1 and CDR2 (germline): KGHSY, FQNENV. The CDR3 coding sequence is TGTGCCAGCAGCCAATTAATTCGTACTCCGAGCTCCTACGAGCAGTACTTC. This codes for CASSQLIRTPSSYEQYF.

The rearrangement links TRBV11-3 to TRBJ2-1, with TRBD2 matching 8 bases. The germline CDR1 and CDR2 sequences are SGHNT and YENEEA. V shed 0 bases, J shed 8 bases, and the junction held 9 bases outside the gene matches. This CDR3 is built from 16 residues. The CDR3 sequence: CASSLDGTGGIHEQFF. In DNA, the CDR3 is TGTGCCAGCAGCTTAGATGGTACGGGAGGGATCCATGAGCAGTTCTTC.

This chain links TRBV7-9 with TRBJ2-3, with D unclear. CDR1 and CDR2 (germline): SEHNR, FQNEAQ (reference sequence). The CDR3 totals 16 residues. V shed 1 base and J shed 1 base, with 12 bases lying between them. The CDR3 spells CASSLGVAARTDTQYF. CDR3 nucleotides: TGTGCCAGCAGCTTAGGAGTGGCGGCCCGCACAGATACGCAGTATTTT.

The chain combines TRBV12-3 or TRBV12-4 with TRBJ1-2, with a weak D call TRBD1 (6 bases). This CDR3 is built from 12 residues. V was cut by 5 bases and J by 8 bases, with 12 bases left in between. For the CDR3, the DNA is TGTGCCAGCAGTGGGGCAGGGGAAGGCTACACCTTC. Protein: CASSGAGEGYTF.

The chain recombines TRBV6-5 with TRBJ1-1; 9 positions agree with TRBD1. The CDR3 covers 16 residues. Looked up from germline, CDR1 is MNHEY and CDR2 is SVGAGI. With 6 bases clipped from V and 2 bases from J, the junction kept 10 bases outside the gene matches. The CDR3, as DNA: TGTGCCAGCAGGACACCGGGACAGGGACCAAACACTGAAGCTTTCTTT. Encoded protein: CASRTPGQGPNTEAFF.

This clonotype came up a few times. This chain uses TRBV2 with TRBJ2-5; D is uncertain. Germline lookup yields CDR1 SNHLY and CDR2 FYNNEI. The V and J ends lost 6 bases and 1 base respectively, with 12 bases between them. CDR3 size: 14 residues. CDR3 coding DNA: TGTGCCAGCAGAAGGGTCGCTCCCCAAGAGACCCAGTACTTC. This sequence encodes CASRRVAPQETQYF.

This chain uses TRBV5-6 with TRBJ1-2, with D possibly TRBD1 on 5 matching bases. The CDR3 runs to 12 residues. The V gene's germline CDR1 is SGHDT and CDR2 YYEEEE. The V gene lost 6 bases and the J gene lost 6 bases, with 12 bases spanning the gap. CDR3 in amino acids: CASKQEGNGYTF. DNA of the CDR3: TGTGCCAGCAAACAGGAGGGGAATGGCTACACCTTC.

This clonotype has a handful of counts. The rearrangement links TRBV12-3 or TRBV12-4 to TRBJ2-3; 9 nucleotides match TRBD2. After removal of 0 bases from V and 6 bases from J, the junction contained 7 bases not matched to a gene. This CDR3 comprises 16 residues. The CDR3 DNA is TGTGCCAGCAGTTTAGCATTGGGACTAGCAGCTGATACGCAGTATTTT. Its translation: CASSLALGLAADTQYF.

V usage is TRBV15 and J usage is TRBJ1-1; D gene unclear. Germline CDR1 is LNHNV and CDR2 is YYDKDF (reference sequence). V lost 0 bases and J 0 bases, leaving 11 bases between the germline ends. This CDR3 is built from 16 residues. CDR3 in DNA: TGTGCCACCAGCAGAGAACCCAGCATCCTGAACACTGAAGCTTTCTTT. Its protein product is CATSREPSILNTEAFF.

This clonotype has more than one count but fewer than ten. This chain connects TRBV25-1 to TRBJ2-1; no clear D gene. Germline values: CDR1 MGHDK, CDR2 SYGVNS. Deletions cut 3 bases from V and 8 bases from J, with 17 bases between. This CDR3 comprises 15 residues. CDR3 protein: CASSDRASPGDEQFF. CDR3 in DNA: TGTGCCAGCAGTGATCGGGCGTCCCCTGGGGATGAGCAGTTCTTC. The full variable domain, completed using reference TRBV25-1 and TRBJ2-1, is EADIYQTPRYLVIGTGKKITLECSQTMGHDKMYWYQQDPGMELHLIHYSYGVNSTEKGDLSSESTVSRIRTEHFPLTLESARPSHTSQYLCASSDRASPGDEQFFGPGTRLTVL.